This T cell receptor (beta chain) emerged from a study of cytomegalovirus exposure and HLA in healthy donors. A few counts support this clone. It was with 60 Vbeta and 13 Jbeta primers that the PCR ran. Only in-frame clones appear in the TCRdb table, and some are missing; sequencing was by immunoSEQ multiplex PCR. The data contain almost 200,000 clones, around 80% of them seen just once; the ten biggest clones take up 1.5% to 2%. The TCR comes from a man aged 25-40 years in good health and CMV-seronegative. Sequences were obtained from PBMCs.

In nucleotides, the CDR3 is TGTGCCAGCAGTTTTTTGGAACAGGCCACAGATACGCAGTATTTT. Protein sequence: CASSFLEQATDTQYF. This chain joins TRBV27 and TRBJ2-3; a weak D match, TRBD1 (5 bases). Per germline, CDR1 MNHEY and CDR2 SMNVEV (reference sequence). Trimming took off 3 bases at V and 2 bases at J, with 12 bases between the two ends. This CDR3 is 15 amino acids long.